The 11 T cell receptor beta chains below come from one sample, sequenced in a study of blood T cell repertoires in COVID-19. Profiled with immunoSEQ multiplex PCR; TCRdb holds only in-frame clones, not every one. The top ten hold 9% to 13% of the sample, which has about 150,000 clones, roughly 80% seen once. The sequenced sample consisted of peripheral blood. Receptor source: a woman aged 60 to 75 with COVID-19, enrolled during active disease.

The chain couples TRBV5-1 to TRBJ2-3; tentative D call: TRBD2 (5 bases). The CDR3 extends over 16 amino acids. Germline assignment: CDR1 SGHRS and CDR2 YFSETQ. V dropped 4 bases and J dropped 4 bases, with 19 bases sitting between them. CDR3 residues: CASSLQSPGLADTQYF. The CDR3 bases are TGCGCCAGCAGCCTCCAATCCCCCGGACTCGCAGATACGCAGTATTTT. Using reference TRBV5-1 and TRBJ2-3 for the parts outside the CDR3, the full variable domain is KAGVTQTPRYLIKTRGQQVTLSCSPISGHRSVSWYQQTPGQGLQFLFEYFSETQRNKGNFPGRFSGRQFSNSRSEMNVSTLELGDSALYLCASSLQSPGLADTQYFGPGTRLTVL.

The chain uses TRBV7-3 and TRBJ1-1; TRBD1 matches 8 bases. The length of the CDR3 is 15 residues. Germline-derived CDR1 and CDR2 are SGHTA and FQGTGA. V shed 5 bases, J shed 1 base, and the junction held 6 bases outside the gene matches. CDR3 sequence (DNA): TGTGCCAGCAGCCCCCGGGGACAGGAGAACACTGAAGCTTTCTTT. Its protein product is CASSPRGQENTEAFF.

The rearrangement links TRBV11-2 to TRBJ1-1; TRBD1 matches at 8 bases. J lost 5 bases, V lost 6 bases, and 8 bases had no gene match. CDR3 length equals 14 residues. Germline assignment: CDR1 SGHAT and CDR2 FQNNGV. Written as DNA, the CDR3 is TGTGCCAGCAGTTATTATACAGGGGGAACTGAAGCTTTCTTT. Its protein is CASSYYTGGTEAFF. The full variable domain, completed using reference TRBV11-2 and TRBJ1-1, is EAGVAQSPRYKIIEKRQSVAFWCNPISGHATLYWYQQILGQGPKLLIQFQNNGVVDDSQLPKDRFSAERLKGVDSTLKIQPAKLEDSAVYLCASSYYTGGTEAFFGQGTRLTVV.

The chain joins TRBV19 to TRBJ1-2; 9 nucleotides align to TRBD1. CDR3 length: 17 residues. The germline V gene has CDR1 LNHDA and CDR2 SQIVND (reference sequence). J gave up 6 bases and V 3 bases, and 14 bases lay outside the gene matches. CDR3 sequence reads: CASSIWGTGMEVNGYTF. The CDR3 region has the DNA TGTGCCAGTAGTATTTGGGGGACAGGGATGGAAGTGAATGGCTACACCTTC.

The chain employs TRBV14 and TRBJ1-5; no clear D. This CDR3 is built from 15 residues. Trimming left V 4 bases short and J 3 bases short, with 13 bases between. The germline V gene encodes CDR1 SGHDN and CDR2 FVKESK. The CDR3 here is CASSPAGVPNQPQHF. Here the CDR3 DNA reads TGTGCCAGCAGCCCGGCCGGGGTCCCCAATCAGCCCCAGCATTTT. Full variable domain (outside the CDR3, taken from reference TRBV14 and TRBJ1-5): EAGVTQFPSHSVIEKGQTVTLRCDPISGHDNLYWYRRVMGKEIKFLLHFVKESKQDESGMPNNRFLAERTGGTYSTLKVQPAELEDSGVYFCASSPAGVPNQPQHFGDGTRLSIL.

In DNA form, the CDR3 reads TGTGCCAGCAGCTTAACGGGGGATGGGGAAAAACTGTTTTTT. Encoded protein: CASSLTGDGEKLFF. The genes are TRBV7-6 and TRBJ1-4, with D perhaps TRBD1 (5 bases). CDR3 size: 14 residues. Germline V gene lookup returns CDR1 SGHVS and CDR2 FNYEAQ. V was shortened by 2 bases and J by 8 bases, with 12 bases between the two germline ends.

The chain's CDR3 is CASSLRARGLSPQHF. Here the CDR3 DNA reads TGTGCCAGCTCCCTACGGGCCAGGGGGCTATCACCCCAGCATTTT. This chain uses TRBV18 with TRBJ1-5; 8 positions match TRBD1. The CDR3 has 15 amino acids. Germline CDR1 reads KGHSH; CDR2 reads LQKENI. Germline trimming cut 6 bases from V and 10 bases from J; bases unmatched to any gene: 14.

Regarding this clone: Other nucleotide sequences from this sample produce the same CDR3. The J gene is TRBJ2-5, the V gene TRBV5-8; possibly TRBD1 for D (5 bases). Germline lookup yields CDR1 SGHTS and CDR2 YDEGEE. V lost 4 bases, J lost 5 bases, and 12 bases lay in between. This CDR3 is 13 amino acids long. CDR3 in amino acids: CASSLRQGETQYF. CDR3 bases: TGTGCCAGCAGCCTCCGCCAGGGCGAGACCCAGTACTTC.

This clone was detected ten times or more. This chain connects TRBV5-1 to TRBJ2-2; D is undetermined. Germline CDR1 reads SGHRS; CDR2 reads YFSETQ. Trimming shortened V by 2 bases and J by 3 bases, and 8 bases separated the two germline ends. This CDR3 is built from 14 residues. The CDR3: CASSFTADTGELFF. CDR3 bases: TGCGCCAGCAGCTTTACTGCGGACACCGGGGAGCTGTTTTTT.

In its sample, this clone was seen a few times. The CDR3 here is CASSFMAGGIQETQYF. The CDR3 DNA sequence: TGCGCCAGCAGCTTCATGGCAGGGGGTATACAAGAGACCCAGTACTTC. The chain is built from TRBV5-1 and TRBJ2-5, with TRBD1 matching 7 bases. The length of the CDR3 is 16 residues. Germline V lookup: CDR1 SGHRS, CDR2 YFSETQ. The ends lost 2 bases at V and 2 bases at J; junction bases unmatched: 9.

The chain employs TRBV4-1 and TRBJ1-4; D possibly corresponds to TRBD1 (6 bases). This CDR3 comprises 16 residues. Trimming took 3 bases from V and 0 from J, leaving 11 bases between them. Germline CDR1 MGHRA, CDR2 YSYEKL. CDR3 loop: CASSQTRTATNEKLFF. The CDR3 bases are TGCGCCAGCAGCCAGACGAGGACAGCAACTAATGAAAAACTGTTTTTT.